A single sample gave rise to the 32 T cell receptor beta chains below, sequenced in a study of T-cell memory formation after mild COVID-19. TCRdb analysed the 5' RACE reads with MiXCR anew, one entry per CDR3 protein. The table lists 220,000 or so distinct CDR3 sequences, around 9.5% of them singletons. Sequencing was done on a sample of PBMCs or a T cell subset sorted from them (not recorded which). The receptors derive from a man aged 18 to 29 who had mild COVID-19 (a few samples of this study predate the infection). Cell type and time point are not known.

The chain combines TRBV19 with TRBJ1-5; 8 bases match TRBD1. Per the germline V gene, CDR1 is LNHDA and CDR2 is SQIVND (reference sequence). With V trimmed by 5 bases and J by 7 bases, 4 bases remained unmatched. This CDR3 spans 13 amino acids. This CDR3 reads CASSQGARQPQHF. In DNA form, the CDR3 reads TGTGCCAGTAGTCAGGGGGCTCGACAGCCCCAGCATTTT.

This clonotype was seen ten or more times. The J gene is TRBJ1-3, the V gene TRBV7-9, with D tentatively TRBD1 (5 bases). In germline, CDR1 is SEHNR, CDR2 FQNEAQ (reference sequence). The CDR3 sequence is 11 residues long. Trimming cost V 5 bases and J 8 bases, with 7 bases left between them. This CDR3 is CASSTGDTIYF. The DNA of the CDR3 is TGTGCCAGCAGCACGGGGGACACCATATATTTT.

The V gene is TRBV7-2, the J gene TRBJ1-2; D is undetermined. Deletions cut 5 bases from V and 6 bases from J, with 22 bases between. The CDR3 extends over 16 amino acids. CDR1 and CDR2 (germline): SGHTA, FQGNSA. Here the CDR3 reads CASSPTWGVTINGYTF. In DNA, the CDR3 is TGTGCCAGCAGCCCGACCTGGGGAGTAACTATCAATGGCTACACCTTC.

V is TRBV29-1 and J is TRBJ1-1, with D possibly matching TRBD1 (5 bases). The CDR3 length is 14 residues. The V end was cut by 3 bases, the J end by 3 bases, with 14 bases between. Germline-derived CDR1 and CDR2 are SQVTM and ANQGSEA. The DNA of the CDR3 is TGCAGCGTTGAGCCCAGGGTGGCCGACACTGAAGCTTTCTTT. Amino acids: CSVEPRVADTEAFF.

The CDR3 here is CASNPTSGGQQETQYF. In DNA, the CDR3 is TGTGCCAGCAACCCAACTAGCGGGGGGCAACAAGAGACCCAGTACTTC. This chain links TRBV7-2 with TRBJ2-5; 12 positions agree with TRBD2. Germline-derived CDR1 and CDR2 are SGHTA and FQGNSA. V lost 7 bases, J lost 2 bases, and 8 bases stayed unmatched. The CDR3 runs to 16 residues.

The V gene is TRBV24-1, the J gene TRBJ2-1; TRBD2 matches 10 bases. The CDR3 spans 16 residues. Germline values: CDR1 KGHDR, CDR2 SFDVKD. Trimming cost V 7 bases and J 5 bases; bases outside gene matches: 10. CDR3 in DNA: TGTGCCACCAGCTCAGCGGGGGGGCGTTTGGACAATGAGCAGTTCTTC. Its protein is CATSSAGGRLDNEQFF.

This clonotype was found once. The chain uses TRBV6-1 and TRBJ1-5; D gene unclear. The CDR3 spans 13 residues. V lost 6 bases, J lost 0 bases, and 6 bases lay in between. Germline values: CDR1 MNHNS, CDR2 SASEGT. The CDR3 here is CASRQLSNQPQHF. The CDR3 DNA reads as TGTGCCAGCAGACAGCTTAGCAATCAGCCCCAGCATTTT.

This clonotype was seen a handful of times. The CDR3: CASSVRTGTEAFF. The CDR3 bases are TGTGCCAGCAGCGTTAGAACCGGGACTGAAGCTTTCTTT. The V and J genes are TRBV7-9 and TRBJ1-1; D is ambiguous. The CDR3 has 13 amino acids. Per germline, CDR1 SEHNR and CDR2 FQNEAQ (reference sequence). The germline V and J ends were trimmed by 5 bases and 5 bases, with 12 bases remaining between them.

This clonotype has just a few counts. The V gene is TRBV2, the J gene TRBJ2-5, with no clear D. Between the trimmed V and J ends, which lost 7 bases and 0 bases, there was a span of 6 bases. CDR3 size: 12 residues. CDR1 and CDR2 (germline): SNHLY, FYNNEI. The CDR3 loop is CASTGDQETQYF. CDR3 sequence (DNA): TGTGCCAGCACAGGCGACCAAGAGACCCAGTACTTC. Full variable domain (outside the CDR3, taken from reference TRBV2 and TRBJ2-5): EPEVTQTPSHQVTQMGQEVILRCVPISNHLYFYWYRQILGQKVEFLVSFYNNEISEKSEIFDDQFSVERPDGSNFTLKIRSTKLEDSAMYFCASTGDQETQYFGPGTRLLVL.

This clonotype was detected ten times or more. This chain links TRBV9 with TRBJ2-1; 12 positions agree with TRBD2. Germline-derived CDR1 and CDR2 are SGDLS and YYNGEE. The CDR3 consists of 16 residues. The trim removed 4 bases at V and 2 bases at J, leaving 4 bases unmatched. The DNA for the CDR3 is TGTGCCAGCAGCATCAGACTAGCGGGGGCCTACAATGAGCAGTTCTTC. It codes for CASSIRLAGAYNEQFF.

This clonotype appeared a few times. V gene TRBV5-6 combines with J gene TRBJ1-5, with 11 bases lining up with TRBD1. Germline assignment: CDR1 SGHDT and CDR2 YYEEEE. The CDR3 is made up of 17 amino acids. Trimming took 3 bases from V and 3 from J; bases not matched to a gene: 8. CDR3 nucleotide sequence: TGTGCCAGCAGCTCCTGGACAGGGGGCAATCACAATCAGCCCCAGCATTTT. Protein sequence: CASSSWTGGNHNQPQHF.

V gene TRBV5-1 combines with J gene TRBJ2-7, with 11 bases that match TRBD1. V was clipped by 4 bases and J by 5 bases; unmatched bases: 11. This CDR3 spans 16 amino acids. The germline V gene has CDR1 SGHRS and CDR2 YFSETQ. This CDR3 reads CASSPNIGTGGNEQYF. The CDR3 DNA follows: TGCGCCAGCAGCCCTAACATCGGGACAGGGGGAAACGAGCAGTACTTC.

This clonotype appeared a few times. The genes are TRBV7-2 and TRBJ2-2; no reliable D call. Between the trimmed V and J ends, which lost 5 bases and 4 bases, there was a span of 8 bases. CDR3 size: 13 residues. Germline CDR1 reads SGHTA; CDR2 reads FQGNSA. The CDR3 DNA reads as TGTGCCAGCAGCCAGGCGCGCACCGGGGAGCTGTTTTTT. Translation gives CASSQARTGELFF.

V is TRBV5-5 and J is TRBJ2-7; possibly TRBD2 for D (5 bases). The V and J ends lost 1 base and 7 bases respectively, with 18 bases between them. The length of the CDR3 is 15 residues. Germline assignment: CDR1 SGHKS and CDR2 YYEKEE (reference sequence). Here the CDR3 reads CASSLRQQSSGEQYF. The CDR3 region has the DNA TGTGCCAGCAGCTTGAGGCAGCAATCATCGGGGGAGCAGTACTTC.

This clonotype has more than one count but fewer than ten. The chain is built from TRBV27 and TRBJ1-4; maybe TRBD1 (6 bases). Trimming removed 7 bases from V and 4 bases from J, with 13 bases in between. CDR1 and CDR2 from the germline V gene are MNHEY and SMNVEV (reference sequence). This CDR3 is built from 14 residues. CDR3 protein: CASKLGHHNEKLFF. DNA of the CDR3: TGTGCCAGCAAGTTGGGACACCATAATGAAAAACTGTTTTTT.

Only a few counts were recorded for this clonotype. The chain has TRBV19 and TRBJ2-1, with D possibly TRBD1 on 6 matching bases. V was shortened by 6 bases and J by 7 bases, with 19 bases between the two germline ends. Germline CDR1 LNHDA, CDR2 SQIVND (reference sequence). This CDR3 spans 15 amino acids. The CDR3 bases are TGTGCCAGTAGCGAACTGGGGGCCGGCCGTAATGAGCAGTTCTTC. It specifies CASSELGAGRNEQFF.

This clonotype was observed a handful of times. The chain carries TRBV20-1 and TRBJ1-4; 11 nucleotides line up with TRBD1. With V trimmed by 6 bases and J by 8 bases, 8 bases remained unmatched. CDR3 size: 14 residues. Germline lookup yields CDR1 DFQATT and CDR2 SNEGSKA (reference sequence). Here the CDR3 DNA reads TGCAGTGCACCAGGACAGGGGGCAAGGGAAAAACTGTTTTTT. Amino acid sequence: CSAPGQGAREKLFF.

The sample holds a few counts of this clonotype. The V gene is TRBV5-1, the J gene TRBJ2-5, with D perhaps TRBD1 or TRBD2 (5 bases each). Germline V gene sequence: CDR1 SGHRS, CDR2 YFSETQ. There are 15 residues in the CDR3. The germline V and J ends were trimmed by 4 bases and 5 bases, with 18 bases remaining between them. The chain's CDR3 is CASSVAGTEEETQYF. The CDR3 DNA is TGCGCCAGCAGCGTCGCCGGGACGGAGGAGGAGACCCAGTACTTC.

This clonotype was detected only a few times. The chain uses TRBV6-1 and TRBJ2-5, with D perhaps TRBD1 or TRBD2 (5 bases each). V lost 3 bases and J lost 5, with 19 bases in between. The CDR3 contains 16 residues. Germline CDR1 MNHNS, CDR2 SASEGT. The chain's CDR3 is CASSDPRGARWETQYF. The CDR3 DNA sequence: TGTGCCAGCAGTGATCCGCGAGGGGCTCGTTGGGAGACCCAGTACTTC.

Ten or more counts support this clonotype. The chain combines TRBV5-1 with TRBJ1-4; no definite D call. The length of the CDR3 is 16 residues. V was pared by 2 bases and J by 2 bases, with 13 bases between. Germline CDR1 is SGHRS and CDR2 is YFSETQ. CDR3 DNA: TGCGCCAGCAGCTTCGCCCGTTGGTCTACTAATGAAAAACTGTTTTTT. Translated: CASSFARWSTNEKLFF.

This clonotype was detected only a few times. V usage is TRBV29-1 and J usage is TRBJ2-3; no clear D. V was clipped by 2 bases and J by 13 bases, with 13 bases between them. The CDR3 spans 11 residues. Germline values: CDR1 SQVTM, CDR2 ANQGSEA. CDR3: CSVEKGMGKYF. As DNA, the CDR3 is TGCAGCGTTGAAAAGGGAATGGGAAAGTATTTT.

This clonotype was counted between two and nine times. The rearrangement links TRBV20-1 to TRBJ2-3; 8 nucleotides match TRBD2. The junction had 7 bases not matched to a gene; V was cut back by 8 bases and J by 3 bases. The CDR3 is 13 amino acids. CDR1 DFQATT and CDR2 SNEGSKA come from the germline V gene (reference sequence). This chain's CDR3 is CSQEGLGTDTQYF. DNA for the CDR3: TGCAGTCAGGAGGGACTAGGTACAGATACGCAGTATTTT.

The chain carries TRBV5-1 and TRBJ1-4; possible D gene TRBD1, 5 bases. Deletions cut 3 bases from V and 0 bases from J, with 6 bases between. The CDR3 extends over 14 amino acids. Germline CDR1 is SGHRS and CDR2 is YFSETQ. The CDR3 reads CASSWGATNEKLFF. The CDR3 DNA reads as TGCGCCAGCAGCTGGGGGGCAACTAATGAAAAACTGTTTTTT.

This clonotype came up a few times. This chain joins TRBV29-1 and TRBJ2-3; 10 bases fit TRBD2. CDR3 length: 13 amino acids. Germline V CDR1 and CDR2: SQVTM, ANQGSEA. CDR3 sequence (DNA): TGCAGTACTGGGGGTCTAGCGGGGGTGACGCAGTATTTT. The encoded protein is CSTGGLAGVTQYF.

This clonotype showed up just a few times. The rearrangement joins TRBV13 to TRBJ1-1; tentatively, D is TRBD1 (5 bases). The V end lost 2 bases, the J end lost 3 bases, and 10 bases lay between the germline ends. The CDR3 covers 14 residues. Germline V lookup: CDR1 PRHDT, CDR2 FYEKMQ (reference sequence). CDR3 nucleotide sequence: TGTGCCAGCAGCTTACTGGGGGAGGACACTGAAGCTTTCTTT. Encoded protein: CASSLLGEDTEAFF. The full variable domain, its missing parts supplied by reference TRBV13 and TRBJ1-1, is AAGVIQSPRHLIKEKRETATLKCYPIPRHDTVYWYQQGPGQDPQFLISFYEKMQSDKGSIPDRFSAQQFSDYHSELNMSSLELGDSALYFCASSLLGEDTEAFFGQGTRLTVV.

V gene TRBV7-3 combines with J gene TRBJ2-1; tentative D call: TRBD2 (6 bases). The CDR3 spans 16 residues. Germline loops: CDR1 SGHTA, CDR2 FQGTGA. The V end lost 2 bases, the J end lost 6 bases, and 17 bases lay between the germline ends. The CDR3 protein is CASSLFSRAGTNEQFF. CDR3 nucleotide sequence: TGTGCCAGCAGCTTATTTAGTCGGGCGGGGACCAATGAGCAGTTCTTC.

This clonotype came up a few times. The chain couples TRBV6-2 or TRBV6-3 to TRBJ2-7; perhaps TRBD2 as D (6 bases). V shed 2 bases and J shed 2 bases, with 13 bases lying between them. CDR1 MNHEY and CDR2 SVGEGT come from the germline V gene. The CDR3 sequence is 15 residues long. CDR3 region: CASSYDPSETYEQYV. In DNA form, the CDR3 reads TGTGCCAGCAGTTACGATCCTAGCGAGACCTACGAGCAGTACGTC.

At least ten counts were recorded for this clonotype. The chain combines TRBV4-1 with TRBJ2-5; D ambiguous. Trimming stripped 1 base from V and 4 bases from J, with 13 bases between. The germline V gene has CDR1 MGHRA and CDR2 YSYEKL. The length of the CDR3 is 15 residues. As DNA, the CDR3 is TGCGCCAGCAGCCAAGGAGGCGTAATGGGAGAGACCCAGTACTTC. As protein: CASSQGGVMGETQYF.

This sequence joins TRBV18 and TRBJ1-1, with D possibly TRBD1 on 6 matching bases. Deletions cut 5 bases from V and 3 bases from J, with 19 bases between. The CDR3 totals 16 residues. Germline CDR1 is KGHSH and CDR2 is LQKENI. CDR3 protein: CASSFPGLRGDTEAFF. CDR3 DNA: TGTGCCAGCTCATTTCCCGGACTCAGGGGTGACACTGAAGCTTTCTTT.

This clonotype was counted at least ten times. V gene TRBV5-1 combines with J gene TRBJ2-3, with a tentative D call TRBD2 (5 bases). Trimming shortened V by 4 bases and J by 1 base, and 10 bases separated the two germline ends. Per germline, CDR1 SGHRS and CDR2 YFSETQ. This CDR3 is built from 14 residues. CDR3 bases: TGCGCCAGCAGCGTTAGCGACGGCACAGATACGCAGTATTTT. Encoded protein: CASSVSDGTDTQYF.

CDR3 region: CASSANRVGDTEAFF. The DNA of the CDR3 is TGTGCCAGCTCAGCAAACAGGGTTGGGGACACTGAAGCTTTCTTT. The chain is built from TRBV18 and TRBJ1-1; the D gene is possibly TRBD1 (6 bases). The germline V gene has CDR1 KGHSH and CDR2 LQKENI. The CDR3 is 15 amino acids. The V and J ends lost 5 bases and 3 bases respectively, with 16 bases between them. The full variable domain, completed using reference TRBV18 and TRBJ1-1, is NAGVMQNPRHLVRRRGQEARLRCSPMKGHSHVYWYRQLPEEGLKFMVYLQKENIIDESGMPKERFSAEFPKEGPSILRIQQVVRGDSAAYFCASSANRVGDTEAFFGQGTRLTVV.

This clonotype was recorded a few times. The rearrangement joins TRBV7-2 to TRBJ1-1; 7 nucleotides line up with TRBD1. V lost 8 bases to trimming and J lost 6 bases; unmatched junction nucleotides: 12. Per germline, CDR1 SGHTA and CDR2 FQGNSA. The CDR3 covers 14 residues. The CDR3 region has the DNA TGTGCCAGCGCCAGGGGGGACTTGAGCGCTGAAGCTTTCTTT. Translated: CASARGDLSAEAFF.